A selection of T cell receptor beta chains follows, all from one sample in a study of T-cell reconstitution after alpha-beta-depleted transplantation in children. One entry per CDR3 protein, called by TCRdb with MiXCR from the PCR reads. Among approximately 490,000 distinct CDR3 sequences listed, roughly an eighth were seen once. Sequenced material: PBMCs from the stem cell graft donor, taken from the stem cell graft. These TCRs come from a human donor who donated a stem cell graft to a child with combined immunodeficiency. Both conserved end residues are part of each CDR3. The order of the fields is D gene, V gene, clone size, J gene, CDR3 DNA, CDR3 protein. A D gene is named only where the DNA matches it firmly. The size entry is marked missing in some rows and otherwise reads once, few, many or a size class.

>.|TRBV5-5|.|TRBJ2-7
TGTGCCATGAGCTTAAGGGTACAGGGCGAGCAGTACTTC
CAMSLRVQGEQYF
>TRBD2|TRBV2|.|TRBJ2-1
TGTGCCAGCAGTGATAGTGGGGTAGCGGGGGCCCACAATGAGCAGTTCTTC
CASSDSGVAGAHNEQFF
>.|TRBV10-3|few|TRBJ2-5
TGTGCCAGCCCCGGAAAGGAGACCGTCCCGGGACAACAGACCCAGTACTTC
CASPGKETVPGQQTQYF
>TRBD1|TRBV29-1|.|TRBJ1-4
TGCAGCGTTGGGACCGGGACAGTGGGAAAACTGTTTTTT
CSVGTGTVGKLFF
>.|TRBV4-3|many|TRBJ2-6
TGCGCCAGCAGCCAAGGGGCTGGGGCCAACGTCCTGACTTTC
CASSQGAGANVLTF
>TRBD1|TRBV4-2|few|TRBJ1-5
TGTGCCAGCAGCCCACCGATTGGACAGGGAGAGCAGCCCCAGCATTTT
CASSPPIGQGEQPQHF
>.|TRBV10-3|.|TRBJ1-5
TGTGCCATCAGCCCCGGGACCTTCTCGGTGAGGATCCCTTCGCCCCAGCATTTT
CAISPGTFSVRIPSPQHF
>.|TRBV18|.|TRBJ2-3
TGTGCCAGCTCACCATTGGGAGCGTCAGATACGCAGTATTTT
CASSPLGASDTQYF
>.|TRBV12-3/TRBV12-4|.|TRBJ1-2
TGTGCCAGCAGTTTAGGACACGATGGCTACACCTTC
CASSLGHDGYTF
>TRBD2|TRBV2|.|TRBJ2-1
TGTGCCAGCAGCTCCCACAGCTCACTAGCGGGATTTTTCAATGAGCAGTTCTTC
CASSSHSSLAGFFNEQFF
>.|TRBV9|.|TRBJ2-3
TGTGCCAGCAGCGGAGACCCCCTCCCTGGGGGACACACAGATACGCAGTATTTT
CASSGDPLPGGHTDTQYF
>.|TRBV7-8|many|TRBJ1-5
TGTGCCAGCAGCTTAGCCGACAGTCCCAATCAGCCCCAGCATTTT
CASSLADSPNQPQHF
>.|TRBV6-2/TRBV6-3|few|TRBJ1-1
TGTGCCAGCAGTGGCACAAGGGGCGGGACTGAAGCTTTCTTT
CASSGTRGGTEAFF
>.|TRBV7-9|.|TRBJ1-3
TGTGCCAGCAGCCAAGGGACGGAAAACACCATATATTTT
CASSQGTENTIYF
>.|TRBV7-9|.|TRBJ2-3
TGTGCCAGCAGCCGAGCGGAACCTAGCACAGATACGCAGTATTTT
CASSRAEPSTDTQYF
>.|TRBV29-1|.|TRBJ2-1
TGCAGCGCCCCGCGAGGGGGGGTACACTCCTACAATGAGCAGTTCTTC
CSAPRGGVHSYNEQFF
>TRBD2|TRBV11-1|.|TRBJ2-1
TGTGCCAGCAGCTTTCCGACGACTAGCGGGAGGGCCTTAGGATACAATGAGCAGTTCTTC
CASSFPTTSGRALGYNEQFF
>.|TRBV10-1|few|TRBJ2-1
TGCGGACCGGGGGAGTCTAATGAGCAGTTCTTC
CGPGESNEQFF
>.|TRBV7-2|few|TRBJ2-1
TGTGCCAGCAGCTTGCCGCCCAGGGTCGAGCAGTTCTTC
CASSLPPRVEQFF
>.|TRBV12-3/TRBV12-4|.|TRBJ2-2
TGTGCCAGCAAACTAGGACAGACCACCGGGGAGCTGTTTTTT
CASKLGQTTGELFF
>.|TRBV20-1|many|TRBJ1-2
TGCAGTGCTAGATCGGTCCACGGCTACACCTTC
CSARSVHGYTF
>TRBD1|TRBV7-8|many|TRBJ2-3
TGTGCCAGCAGCGCAAACACCGGGACAGGGGGCGCAGATACGCAGTATTTT
CASSANTGTGGADTQYF
>TRBD1|TRBV27|.|TRBJ2-3
TGTGCCAGCAGTTCCGGACAGGGCTACACAGATACGCAGTATTTT
CASSSGQGYTDTQYF
>TRBD2|TRBV7-3|.|TRBJ2-4
TGTGCCAGCAGCTTCCTGGCGGGAGCGGGAAACATTCAGTACTTC
CASSFLAGAGNIQYF
>TRBD2|TRBV29-1|few|TRBJ2-1
TGCAGCGTTGAATTTGAACTAGCGGGAGTTAATGAGCAGTTCTTC
CSVEFELAGVNEQFF
>TRBD1|TRBV28|many|TRBJ1-2
TGTGCCAGCAGCATCCGACAGGGCGTCTATGGCTACACCTTC
CASSIRQGVYGYTF
>.|TRBV24-1|many|TRBJ1-5
TGTGCCACCGGTCGCAGGGGCAATCAGCCCCAGCATTTT
CATGRRGNQPQHF
>.|TRBV7-2|many|TRBJ2-7
TGTGCCAGCAGTTTTGGCGCGTCCTACGAGCAGTACTTC
CASSFGASYEQYF
>.|TRBV7-2|.|TRBJ1-4
TGTGCCAGCAGCTTAGAGGGCAGGGAGGGTGAAAAACTGTTTTTT
CASSLEGREGEKLFF
>.|TRBV12-3/TRBV12-4|.|TRBJ2-3
TGTGCCAGCAGTTTATCGAGAACAGGGACGGGCACAGATACGCAGTATTTT
CASSLSRTGTGTDTQYF
>.|TRBV4-2|few|TRBJ1-5
TGTGCCAGCAGCCAAGAGATGCAGGGCTTTCAGCCCCAGCATTTT
CASSQEMQGFQPQHF
>.|TRBV12-3/TRBV12-4|.|TRBJ2-7
TGTGCCAGCAGTTTCATGGGGGAAGGGGCCTACGAGCAGTACTTC
CASSFMGEGAYEQYF
>.|TRBV7-2|.|TRBJ2-5
TGTGCCAGCAGCTTAGAGGGGCTAGCTCAAGAGACCCAGTACTTC
CASSLEGLAQETQYF
>TRBD1|TRBV5-8|few|TRBJ1-6
TGTGCCAGCACCCGGACAGGGTACTATTCACCCCTCCACTTT
CASTRTGYYSPLHF
>TRBD1|TRBV6-1|few|TRBJ2-3
TGTGCCAGCAGCCGGGGACAGGGAGGCCTTGGGACGCAGTATTTT
CASSRGQGGLGTQYF
>TRBD1|TRBV20-1|many|TRBJ1-1
TGCAGTGCTAGAGGGGACAGGGACACTGAAGCTTTCTTT
CSARGDRDTEAFF
>TRBD1|TRBV6-4|many|TRBJ1-6
TGTGCCAGCAGTGACGACAGGGAGGGTTCACCCCTCCACTTT
CASSDDREGSPLHF
>.|TRBV6-2/TRBV6-3|.|TRBJ2-3
TGTGCCAGCAGTTACGGGCCCGGGAGAAGGAGGGATACGCAGTATTTT
CASSYGPGRRRDTQYF
>.|TRBV27|.|TRBJ1-3
TGTGCCAGCAGTCAATCCACCGGAAACACCATATATTTT
CASSQSTGNTIYF
>TRBD1|TRBV28|many|TRBJ2-7
TGTGCCAGCAGAGACAGGGTAGTATACGAGCAGTACTTC
CASRDRVVYEQYF
>TRBD2|TRBV3-1|few|TRBJ2-5
TGTGCCAGCAGCCAAGTACCTAGCGGGGAGACCCAGTACTTC
CASSQVPSGETQYF
>.|TRBV7-3|.|TRBJ2-3
TGTGCCAGCAGCGTGGCGGCGGGAAGCACAGATACGCAGTATTTT
CASSVAAGSTDTQYF
>.|TRBV29-1|many|TRBJ1-2
TGCAGCGCCGGGACCGACAACTATGGCTACACCTTC
CSAGTDNYGYTF
>.|TRBV7-9|few|TRBJ2-3
TGTGCCAGCAGCTTAGTGGTTGGGGGAGCAGATACGCAGTATTTT
CASSLVVGGADTQYF
>.|TRBV7-3|many|TRBJ1-1
TGTGCCAGCAGCAAATCAGGGAACACTGAAGCTTTCTTT
CASSKSGNTEAFF